This TCR beta chain was sequenced during a study of T cell responses to AZD1222 COVID-19 vaccine. The CDR3 sequence is 15 residues long. The V segment lost 2 bases and the J segment 0 bases; nucleotides outside the gene matches: 1. Germline V gene lookup returns CDR1 MDHEN and CDR2 SYDVKM. The method was immunoSEQ multiplex PCR; TCRdb's version includes in-frame clones alone and lacks a portion of them. The sample shows some 96,000 clones, around 87% of them seen only once. The sequencing here drew on peripheral blood, taken on day 0 of MenACWY control vaccination. The receptor was isolated from an adult in good health. V gene TRBV28 combines with J gene TRBJ2-4, with TRBD1 matching over 7 bases. The CDR3 loop is CASSLPGGAKNIQYF. The CDR3, as DNA: TGTGCCAGCAGTTTACCAGGGGGAGCCAAAAACATTCAGTACTTC.